This is a list of T cell receptor beta chains from one sample in a study of CD8+CD57+ T cells in acquired aplastic anemia. MiXCR was run by TCRdb on the reads, yielding one entry per CDR3 protein. Of about 120,000 distinct CDR3 sequences in the sample, about 50% were seen once. The sample consisted of sorted CD4+, CD8+, or CD8+CD57+ T cells (not recorded which) from PBMCs. The receptors originated from a human donor with aplastic anemia. Each CDR3 is given with its conserved first and last residue. A D gene is named only where the DNA matches it firmly. The size entry is marked missing in some rows and otherwise reads once, few, many or a size class.

v_gene: TRBV24-1
j_gene: TRBJ2-1
abundance: many
d_gene: TRBD2
CDR3aa: CATSEATSGDNSYNEQFF
CDR3nt: TGTGCCACCAGTGAAGCGACTAGCGGAGACAACTCCTACAATGAGCAGTTCTTC

v_gene: TRBV4-1
j_gene: TRBJ2-5
abundance: many
d_gene: NA
CDR3aa: CASSQGREETQYF
CDR3nt: TGCGCCAGCAGCCAAGGCAGGGAAGAGACCCAGTACTTC

v_gene: TRBV12-3/TRBV12-4
j_gene: TRBJ2-3
abundance: many
d_gene: NA
CDR3aa: CASRGFRRDTQYF
CDR3nt: TGTGCCAGCAGGGGCTTCCGGAGGGATACGCAGTATTTT

v_gene: TRBV20-1
j_gene: TRBJ2-6
abundance: NA
d_gene: NA
CDR3aa: CSARDIRRNSGANVLTF
CDR3nt: TGCAGTGCTAGAGATATTAGGCGCAACTCTGGGGCCAACGTCCTGACTTTC

v_gene: TRBV20-1
j_gene: TRBJ2-7
abundance: NA
d_gene: NA
CDR3aa: CSARTPGRSSYEQYF
CDR3nt: TGCAGTGCTAGAACACCGGGACGGAGCTCCTACGAGCAGTACTTC

v_gene: TRBV5-1
j_gene: TRBJ2-7
abundance: NA
d_gene: NA
CDR3aa: CASSVQGGSYEQYF
CDR3nt: TGCGCCAGCAGCGTCCAGGGGGGTTCCTACGAGCAGTACTTC

v_gene: TRBV2
j_gene: TRBJ1-4
abundance: once
d_gene: NA
CDR3aa: CASNSMGVGEKLFF
CDR3nt: TGTGCCAGCAATAGCATGGGGGTTGGGGAAAAACTGTTTTTT

v_gene: TRBV10-3
j_gene: TRBJ2-7
abundance: NA
d_gene: NA
CDR3aa: CAIRGTQTYEQYF
CDR3nt: TGTGCCATCAGAGGGACCCAGACCTACGAGCAGTACTTC

v_gene: TRBV10-3
j_gene: TRBJ1-2
abundance: NA
d_gene: NA
CDR3aa: CAISEGRRTSDGYTF
CDR3nt: TGTGCCATCAGTGAGGGTAGAAGGACATCCGATGGCTACACCTTC

v_gene: TRBV12-3/TRBV12-4
j_gene: TRBJ1-5
abundance: NA
d_gene: NA
CDR3aa: CASSLDHSNQPQHF
CDR3nt: TGTGCCAGCAGTTTAGACCATAGCAATCAGCCCCAGCATTTT

v_gene: TRBV12-5
j_gene: TRBJ1-2
abundance: NA
d_gene: NA
CDR3aa: CASGLVPGGGYTF
CDR3nt: TGTGCGAGTGGTTTGGTACCGGGGGGCGGCTACACCTTC

v_gene: TRBV2
j_gene: TRBJ1-2
abundance: NA
d_gene: NA
CDR3aa: CASSARSSYGYTF
CDR3nt: TGTGCCAGCAGTGCGAGATCCTCCTATGGCTACACCTTC

v_gene: TRBV19
j_gene: TRBJ2-7
abundance: many
d_gene: TRBD1
CDR3aa: CASSAGTGYEQYF
CDR3nt: TGTGCCAGTAGTGCCGGGACAGGGTACGAGCAGTACTTC

v_gene: TRBV7-2
j_gene: TRBJ2-7
abundance: NA
d_gene: NA
CDR3aa: CASSQDSDEQYF
CDR3nt: TGCGCCAGCAGCCAAGATAGCGACGAGCAGTACTTC

v_gene: TRBV25-1
j_gene: TRBJ2-7
abundance: NA
d_gene: TRBD1
CDR3aa: CASIRDRGRRVHEQYF
CDR3nt: TGTGCCAGCATCAGGGACAGGGGGCGCCGGGTCCACGAGCAGTACTTC

v_gene: TRBV2
j_gene: TRBJ2-2
abundance: few
d_gene: NA
CDR3aa: CASRGDIYANTGELFF
CDR3nt: TGTGCCAGCAGAGGGGACATCTACGCGAACACCGGGGAGCTGTTTTTT

v_gene: TRBV24-1
j_gene: TRBJ2-2
abundance: once
d_gene: NA
CDR3aa: CATSDLDGELFF
CDR3nt: TGTGCCACCAGTGATTTGGACGGGGAGCTGTTTTTT

v_gene: TRBV7-2
j_gene: TRBJ2-7
abundance: NA
d_gene: NA
CDR3aa: CATRASDSYEQYF
CDR3nt: TGTGCCACCCGTGCGTCGGACTCCTACGAGCAGTACTTC

v_gene: TRBV2
j_gene: TRBJ2-2
abundance: NA
d_gene: NA
CDR3aa: CASCERVGELFF
CDR3nt: TGTGCCAGCTGCGAGCGAGTGGGGGAGCTGTTTTTT

v_gene: TRBV2
j_gene: TRBJ2-7
abundance: once
d_gene: NA
CDR3aa: CASRGFGRYEQYF
CDR3nt: TGTGCCAGCAGGGGTTTCGGAAGGTACGAGCAGTACTTC

v_gene: TRBV10-1
j_gene: TRBJ2-3
abundance: NA
d_gene: NA
CDR3aa: CASSDGGAGTGTQYF
CDR3nt: TGCGCCAGCAGTGATGGGGGGGCAGGAACAGGTACGCAGTATTTT

v_gene: TRBV19
j_gene: TRBJ2-1
abundance: many
d_gene: NA
CDR3aa: CASSITLSYNEQFF
CDR3nt: TGTGCCAGTAGTATTACATTGTCCTACAATGAGCAGTTCTTC

v_gene: TRBV10-3
j_gene: TRBJ2-7
abundance: NA
d_gene: TRBD1
CDR3aa: CAIRGDRGYEQYF
CDR3nt: TGTGCCATCAGGGGGGACAGGGGCTACGAGCAGTACTTC

v_gene: TRBV12-3/TRBV12-4
j_gene: TRBJ2-2
abundance: many
d_gene: NA
CDR3aa: CASSLNPTGELFF
CDR3nt: TGTGCCAGCAGTCTGAACCCTACCGGGGAGCTGTTTTTT

v_gene: TRBV7-9
j_gene: TRBJ2-3
abundance: NA
d_gene: NA
CDR3aa: CASSLQGSRRTDTQYF
CDR3nt: TGTGCCAGCAGCTTACAAGGCAGCAGACGCACAGATACGCAGTATTTT

v_gene: TRBV20-1
j_gene: TRBJ2-5
abundance: NA
d_gene: NA
CDR3aa: CSARARLTRTYQETQYF
CDR3nt: TGCAGTGCTAGAGCCCGACTGACACGAACGTACCAAGAGACCCAGTACTTC

v_gene: TRBV29-1
j_gene: TRBJ2-1
abundance: NA
d_gene: TRBD2
CDR3aa: CSVVPSGPTYNEQFF
CDR3nt: TGCAGCGTTGTTCCTAGCGGGCCGACCTACAATGAGCAGTTCTTC

v_gene: TRBV11-2
j_gene: TRBJ2-6
abundance: NA
d_gene: NA
CDR3aa: CASSLGVLSDPGANVLTF
CDR3nt: TGTGCCAGCAGCTTAGGTGTGTTGTCGGACCCTGGGGCCAACGTCCTGACTTTC

v_gene: TRBV3-1
j_gene: TRBJ2-7
abundance: many
d_gene: NA
CDR3aa: CASSLGGRGHEQYF
CDR3nt: TGTGCCAGCAGCCTAGGGGGGAGGGGCCACGAGCAGTACTTC

v_gene: TRBV2
j_gene: TRBJ1-2
abundance: NA
d_gene: NA
CDR3aa: CASGSAMSSYGYTF
CDR3nt: TGTGCCAGCGGGTCCGCCATGTCTAGTTATGGCTACACCTTC

v_gene: TRBV24-1
j_gene: TRBJ2-5
abundance: NA
d_gene: TRBD1
CDR3aa: CATSESGQGRETQYF
CDR3nt: TGTGCCACCAGTGAATCGGGACAGGGCCGAGAGACCCAGTACTTC

v_gene: TRBV20-1
j_gene: TRBJ2-7
abundance: NA
d_gene: NA
CDR3aa: CSASTGLYEQYF
CDR3nt: TGCAGTGCTAGTACGGGGCTCTACGAGCAGTACTTC